This T cell receptor beta chain is drawn from a study of blood T cell repertoires in COVID-19 (dated by TCRdb to about 2020). Context from the whole study: Collaborator samples came from the United States, Italy and Spain and covered acute and convalescent phases of COVID-19. The material from the prospective study consisted of cDNA or gDNA derived from T cells, B-cell-depleted T cells, or PBMCs. The dataset comprised deeply sampled blood TCRbeta repertoires from subjects exposed to, actively infected with, or recovered from COVID-19. The repertoires were released in a freely available public database meant as a resource for research on the immune response to SARS-CoV-2. The samples were drawn from two sources: the first 160 participants of the ongoing ImmuneRACE study, and 1,200 or so subjects contributed by 6 global collaborators. Nearly every sample came with metadata listing a de-identified subject ID, COVID-19 status, age in years and sex. HLA class I and class II types, where available, came from metadata supplied by the sample provider rather than from assay-based typing. Broader findings and caveats from the paper: The amount of clinical and demographic metadata varied by source and participant and was provided uncurated.

As concerns this clone: Its antigen remains undetermined. Per-nucleotide qualities are absent, and no much larger clonotype sits a single base away.

One collaborating source in Seattle enrolled patients while the patients were actively infected and followed the patients over time throughout the course of disease. The collaborating institutions used their own protocols to collect whole blood in K2EDTA tubes. For TCRbeta analysis, collaborators shipped samples in one of three forms: frozen whole blood, isolated PBMCs, or DNA extracted from either of those sample types. V is clipped by 0 bases and J by 4 bases, and the sequence between their germline boundaries is 7 bases long. CDR1 SGDLS and CDR2 YYNGEE were looked up in the germline V gene. The CDR3 holds 14 amino acids from the cysteine to the phenylalanine. Only CDR3 DNA remains: 42 bases, in frame from the first base. TCRbeta CDR3 regions were amplified from genomic DNA using the immunoSEQ Assay, a bias-controlled multiplex PCR. The authors processed their data as follows. The number of nucleated cells in each sample was estimated from the amplification of reference gene primers within the assay. To quantify the absolute abundance of each unique TCRbeta CDR3 rearrangement, sequence reads were collapsed and filtered. Productive Simpson clonality was computed per sample as the square root of Simpson's diversity index over productive rearrangements. Held by TCRdb, this immuneACCESS table contains in-frame sequences only and omits some clones. Under half of the omission traces to an unresolved V gene where checked; the cause of the rest is unknown. The V and J calls and clone size are taken from that table; D and trimming were inferred from the DNA. The sample includes approximately 240,000 clones, with under 85% observed a single time. The biggest ten clones account for roughly 1.3% of the sample.

This chain joins TRBV9 to TRBJ2-2, with the D gene too uncertain to name. The TCR comes from a woman aged 25 to 39 with COVID-19, enrolled during active disease. Material for sequencing was peripheral blood. The CDR3 protein is CASSVATSTGELFF. In nucleotide form, the sequence is TGTGCCAGCAGCGTAGCGACATCCACCGGGGAGCTGTTTTTT.